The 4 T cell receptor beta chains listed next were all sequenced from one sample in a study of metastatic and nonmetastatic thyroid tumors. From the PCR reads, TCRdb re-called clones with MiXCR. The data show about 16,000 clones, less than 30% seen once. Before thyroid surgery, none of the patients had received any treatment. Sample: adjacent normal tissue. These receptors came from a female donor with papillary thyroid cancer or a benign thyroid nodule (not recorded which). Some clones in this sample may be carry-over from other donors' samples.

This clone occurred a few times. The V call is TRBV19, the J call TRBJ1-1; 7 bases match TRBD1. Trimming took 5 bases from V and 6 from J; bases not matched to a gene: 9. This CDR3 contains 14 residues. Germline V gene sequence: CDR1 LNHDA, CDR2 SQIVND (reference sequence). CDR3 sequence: CASSRQGTFSEAFF. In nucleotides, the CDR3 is TGTGCCAGTAGTCGACAGGGTACCTTTTCTGAAGCTTTCTTT.

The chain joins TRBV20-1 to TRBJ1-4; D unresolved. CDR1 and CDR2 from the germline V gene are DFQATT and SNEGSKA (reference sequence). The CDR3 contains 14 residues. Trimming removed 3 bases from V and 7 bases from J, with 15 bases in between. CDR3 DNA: TGCAGTGCTAGCGTCAGGATAGAAGGTGAAAAACTGTTTTTT. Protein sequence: CSASVRIEGEKLFF.

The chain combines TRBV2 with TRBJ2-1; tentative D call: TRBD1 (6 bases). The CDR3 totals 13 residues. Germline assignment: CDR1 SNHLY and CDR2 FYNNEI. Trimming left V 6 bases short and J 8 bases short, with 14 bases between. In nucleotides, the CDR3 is TGTGCCAGCAGCCAGGACAGCGACGATGAGCAGTTCTTC. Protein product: CASSQDSDDEQFF. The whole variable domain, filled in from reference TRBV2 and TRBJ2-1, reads EPEVTQTPSHQVTQMGQEVILRCVPISNHLYFYWYRQILGQKVEFLVSFYNNEISEKSEIFDDQFSVERPDGSNFTLKIRSTKLEDSAMYFCASSQDSDDEQFFGPGTRLTVL.

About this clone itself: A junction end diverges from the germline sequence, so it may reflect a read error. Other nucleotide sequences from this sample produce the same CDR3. The CDR3 reads CSAPSEVSYEQYF. The CDR3 coding sequence is TGCAGTGCTCCTTCGGAAGTTTCCTACGAGCAGTATTTC. The V gene is TRBV20-1, the J gene TRBJ2-7; D unresolved. Per the germline V gene, CDR1 is DFQATT and CDR2 is SNEGSKA (reference sequence). The CDR3 covers 13 residues.